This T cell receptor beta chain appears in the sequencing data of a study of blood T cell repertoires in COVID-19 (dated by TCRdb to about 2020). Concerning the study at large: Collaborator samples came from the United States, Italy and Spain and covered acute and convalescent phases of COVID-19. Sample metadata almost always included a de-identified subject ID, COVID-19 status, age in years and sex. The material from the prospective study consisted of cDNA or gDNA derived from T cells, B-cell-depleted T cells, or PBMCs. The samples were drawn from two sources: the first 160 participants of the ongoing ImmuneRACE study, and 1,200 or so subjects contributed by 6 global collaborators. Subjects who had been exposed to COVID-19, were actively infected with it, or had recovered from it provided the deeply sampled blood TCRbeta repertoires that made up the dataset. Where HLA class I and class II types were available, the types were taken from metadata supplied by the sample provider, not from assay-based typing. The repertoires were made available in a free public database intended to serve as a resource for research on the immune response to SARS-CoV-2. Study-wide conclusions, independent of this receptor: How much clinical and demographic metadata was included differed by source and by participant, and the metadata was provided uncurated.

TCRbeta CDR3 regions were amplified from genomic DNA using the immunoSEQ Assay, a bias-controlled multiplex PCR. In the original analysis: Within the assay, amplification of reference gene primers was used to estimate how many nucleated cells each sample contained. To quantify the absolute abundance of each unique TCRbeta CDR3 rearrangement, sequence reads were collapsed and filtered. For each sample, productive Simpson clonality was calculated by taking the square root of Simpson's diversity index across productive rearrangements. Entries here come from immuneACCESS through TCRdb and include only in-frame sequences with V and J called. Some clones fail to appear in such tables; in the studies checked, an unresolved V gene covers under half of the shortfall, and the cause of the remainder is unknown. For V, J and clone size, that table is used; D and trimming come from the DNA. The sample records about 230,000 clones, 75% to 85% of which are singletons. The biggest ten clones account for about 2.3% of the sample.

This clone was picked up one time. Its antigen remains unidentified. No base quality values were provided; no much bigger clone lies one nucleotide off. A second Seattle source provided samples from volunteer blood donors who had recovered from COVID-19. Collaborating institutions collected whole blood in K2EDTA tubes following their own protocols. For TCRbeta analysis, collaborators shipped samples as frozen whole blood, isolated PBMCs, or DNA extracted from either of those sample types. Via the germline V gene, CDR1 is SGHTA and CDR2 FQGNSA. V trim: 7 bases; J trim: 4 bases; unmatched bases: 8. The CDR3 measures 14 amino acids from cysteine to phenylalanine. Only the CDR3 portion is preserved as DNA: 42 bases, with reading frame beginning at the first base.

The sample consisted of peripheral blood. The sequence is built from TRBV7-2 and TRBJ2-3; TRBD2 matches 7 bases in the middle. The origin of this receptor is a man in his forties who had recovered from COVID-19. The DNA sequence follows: TGTGCCAGCAACCGCGGGGGAGAGGCAGATACGCAGTATTTT. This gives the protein CASNRGGEADTQYF.